The sequence of this TCR beta chain was determined in a study of blood T cell repertoires in COVID-19. About the research overall: The cDNA or gDNA used as material had been derived from T cells, B-cell-depleted T cells, or PBMCs.

The CDR3 has 13 amino acids. CDR1 GTSNPN and CDR2 SVGIG come from the germline V gene (reference sequence). V dropped 2 bases and J dropped 7 bases, with 11 bases sitting between them. Method: immunoSEQ multiplex PCR; TCRdb's copy keeps in-frame clones and lacks some. Of some 700,000 clones in the sample, more than 80% were seen once. This rearrangement joins TRBV30 to TRBJ1-4; D is ambiguous. The clonotype originates from a woman under 30 with acute or convalescent COVID-19. Sequencing input: peripheral blood. CDR3 bases: TGTGCCTGGAGTCTACTGCGGGGTGAAAAACTGTTTTTT. Translating gives CAWSLLRGEKLFF.